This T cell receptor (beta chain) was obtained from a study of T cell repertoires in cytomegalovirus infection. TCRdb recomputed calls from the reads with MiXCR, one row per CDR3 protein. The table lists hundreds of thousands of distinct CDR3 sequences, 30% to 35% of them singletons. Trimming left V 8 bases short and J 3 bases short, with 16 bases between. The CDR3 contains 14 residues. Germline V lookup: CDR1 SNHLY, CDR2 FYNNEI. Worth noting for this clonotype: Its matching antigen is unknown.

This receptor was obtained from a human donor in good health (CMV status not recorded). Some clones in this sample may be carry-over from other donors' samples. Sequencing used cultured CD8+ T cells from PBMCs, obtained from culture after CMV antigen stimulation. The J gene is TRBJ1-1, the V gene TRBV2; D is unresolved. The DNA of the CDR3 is TGTGCCAGCCCTGGACTGATCGGGGACACTGAAGCTTTCTTT. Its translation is CASPGLIGDTEAFF.